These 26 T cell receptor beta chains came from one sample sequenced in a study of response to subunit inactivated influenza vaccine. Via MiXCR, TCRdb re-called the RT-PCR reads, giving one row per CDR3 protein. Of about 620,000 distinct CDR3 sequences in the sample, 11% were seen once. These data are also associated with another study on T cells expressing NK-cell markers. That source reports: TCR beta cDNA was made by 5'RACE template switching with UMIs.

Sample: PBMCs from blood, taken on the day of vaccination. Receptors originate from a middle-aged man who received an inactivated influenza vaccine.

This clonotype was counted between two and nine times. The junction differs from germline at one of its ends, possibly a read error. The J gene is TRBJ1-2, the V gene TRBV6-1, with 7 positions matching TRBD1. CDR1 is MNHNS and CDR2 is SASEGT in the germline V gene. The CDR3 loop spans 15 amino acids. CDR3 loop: CASSVHDRAGYAYTF. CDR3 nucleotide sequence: TGTGCCAGCAGTGTCCATGACAGGGCCGGGTATGCCTACACCTTC.

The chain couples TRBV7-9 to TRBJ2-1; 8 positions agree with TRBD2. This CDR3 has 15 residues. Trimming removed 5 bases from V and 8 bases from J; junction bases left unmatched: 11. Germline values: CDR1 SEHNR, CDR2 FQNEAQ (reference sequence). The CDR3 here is CASSRGLGGGDEQFF. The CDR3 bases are TGTGCCAGCAGCCGGGGACTAGGGGGTGGAGATGAGCAGTTCTTC.

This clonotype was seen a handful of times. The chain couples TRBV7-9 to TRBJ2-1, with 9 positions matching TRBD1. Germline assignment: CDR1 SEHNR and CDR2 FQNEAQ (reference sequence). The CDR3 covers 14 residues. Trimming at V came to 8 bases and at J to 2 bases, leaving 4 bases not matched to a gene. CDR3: CASAGTGTYNEQFF. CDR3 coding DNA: TGTGCCAGCGCCGGGACAGGGACCTACAATGAGCAGTTCTTC.

This CDR3 reads CASSQAETPETQYF. The CDR3 DNA reads as TGCGCCAGCAGCCAAGCTGAGACTCCGGAGACCCAGTACTTC. The chain recombines TRBV4-3 with TRBJ2-5, with unresolved D. Germline CDR1 is LGHNA and CDR2 is YSLEER. CDR3 length: 14 amino acids. Between the trimmed V and J ends, which lost 1 base and 5 bases, there was a span of 11 bases.

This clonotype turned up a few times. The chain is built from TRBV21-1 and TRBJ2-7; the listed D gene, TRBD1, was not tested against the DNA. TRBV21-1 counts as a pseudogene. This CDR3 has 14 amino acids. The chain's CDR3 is CASSNGNSSYEQYF. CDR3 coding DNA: TGTGCCAGCAGCAACGGGAACTCGTCCTACGAGCAGTACTTC.

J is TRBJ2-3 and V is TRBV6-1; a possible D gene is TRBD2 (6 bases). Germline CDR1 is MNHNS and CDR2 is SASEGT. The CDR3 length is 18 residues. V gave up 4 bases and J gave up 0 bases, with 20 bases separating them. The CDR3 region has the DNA TGTGCCAGCAGTGCCAGGGCAGGCGGGGTGGAAAGCACAGATACGCAGTATTTT. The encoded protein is CASSARAGGVESTDTQYF.

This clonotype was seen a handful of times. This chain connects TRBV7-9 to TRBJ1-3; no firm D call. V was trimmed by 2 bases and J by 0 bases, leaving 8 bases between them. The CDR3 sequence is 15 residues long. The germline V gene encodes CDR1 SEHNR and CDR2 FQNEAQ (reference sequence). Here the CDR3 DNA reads TGTGCCAGCAGCTTAAGCACAGCCTCTGGAAACACCATATATTTT. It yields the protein CASSLSTASGNTIYF.

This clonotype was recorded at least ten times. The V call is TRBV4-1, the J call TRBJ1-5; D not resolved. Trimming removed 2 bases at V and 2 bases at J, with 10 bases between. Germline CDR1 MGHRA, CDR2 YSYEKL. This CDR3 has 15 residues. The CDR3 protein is CASSQNAGGNQPQHF. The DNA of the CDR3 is TGCGCCAGCAGCCAAAATGCGGGTGGCAATCAGCCCCAGCATTTT.

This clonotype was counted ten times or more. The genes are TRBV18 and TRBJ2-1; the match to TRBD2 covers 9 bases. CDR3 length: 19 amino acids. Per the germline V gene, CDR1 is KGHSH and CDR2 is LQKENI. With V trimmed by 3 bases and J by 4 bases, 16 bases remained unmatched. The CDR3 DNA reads TGTGCCAGCTCACCGGGTGCGGGACTAGCTGGAGTAACGTACAATGAGCAGTTCTTC. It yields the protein CASSPGAGLAGVTYNEQFF.

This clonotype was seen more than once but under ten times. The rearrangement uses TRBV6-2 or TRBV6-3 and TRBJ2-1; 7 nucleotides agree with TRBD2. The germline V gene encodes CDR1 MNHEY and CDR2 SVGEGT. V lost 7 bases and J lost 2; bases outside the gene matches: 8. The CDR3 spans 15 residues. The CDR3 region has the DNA TGTGCCAGCAAAAGGAGGGAGGGACCCTACAATGAGCAGTTCTTC. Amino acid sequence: CASKRREGPYNEQFF.

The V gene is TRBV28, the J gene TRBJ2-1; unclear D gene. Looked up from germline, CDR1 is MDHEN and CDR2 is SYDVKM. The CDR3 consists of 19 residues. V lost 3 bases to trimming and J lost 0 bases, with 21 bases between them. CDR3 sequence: CASSFLFFMRRSSYNEQFF. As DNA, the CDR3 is TGTGCCAGCAGTTTTCTCTTCTTTATGAGGCGGAGCTCCTACAATGAGCAGTTCTTC.

The CDR3 bases are TGTGCCAGTAGCCGGGACAGGGGAGAAGGTACGCAGTATTTT. Translating gives CASSRDRGEGTQYF. V gene TRBV19 combines with J gene TRBJ2-3; 10 bases line up with TRBD1. V lost 6 bases and J lost 8; bases outside the gene matches: 8. Germline-derived CDR1 and CDR2 are LNHDA and SQIVND (reference sequence). The CDR3 is 14 residues long.

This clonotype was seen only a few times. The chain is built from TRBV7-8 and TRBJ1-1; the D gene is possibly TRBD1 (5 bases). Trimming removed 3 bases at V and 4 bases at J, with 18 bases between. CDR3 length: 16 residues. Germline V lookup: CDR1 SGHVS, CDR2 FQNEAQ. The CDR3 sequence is CASSFRPRGRRTEAFF. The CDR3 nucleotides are TGTGCCAGCAGCTTTAGGCCGAGGGGCCGGCGCACTGAAGCTTTCTTT. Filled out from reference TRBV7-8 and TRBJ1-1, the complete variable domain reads GAGVSQSPRYKVAKRGQDVALRCDPISGHVSLFWYQQALGQGPEFLTYFQNEAQLDKSGLPSDRFFAERPEGSVSTLKIQRTQQEDSAVYLCASSFRPRGRRTEAFFGQGTRLTVV.

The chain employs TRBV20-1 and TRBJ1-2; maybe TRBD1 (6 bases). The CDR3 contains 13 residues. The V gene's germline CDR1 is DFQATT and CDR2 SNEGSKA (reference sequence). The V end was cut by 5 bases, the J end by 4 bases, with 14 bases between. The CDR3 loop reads CSARTDLGYGYTF. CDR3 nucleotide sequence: TGCAGTGCTCGGACAGATTTGGGCTATGGCTACACCTTC.

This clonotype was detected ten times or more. The CDR3 nucleotides are TGTGCCAGCAGCTTAGATTGGAATCAGCCCCAGCATTTT. This translates into CASSLDWNQPQHF. The chain couples TRBV11-2 to TRBJ1-5; no firm D call. The CDR3 covers 13 residues. The V gene's germline CDR1 is SGHAT and CDR2 FQNNGV. V lost 0 bases, J lost 4 bases, and 4 bases lay in between.

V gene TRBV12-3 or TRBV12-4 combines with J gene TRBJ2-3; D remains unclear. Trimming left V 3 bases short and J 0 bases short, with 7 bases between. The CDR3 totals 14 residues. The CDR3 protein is CASSLTLSTDTQYF. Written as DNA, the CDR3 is TGTGCCAGCAGTTTGACCCTTAGCACAGATACGCAGTATTTT.

DNA for the CDR3: TGTGCCAGCAGCAAAACGACTAGCGGGAGGGGCGAGCAGTACTTC. This gives the protein CASSKTTSGRGEQYF. The V call is TRBV6-1, the J call TRBJ2-7; 14 nucleotides agree with TRBD2. V was pared by 6 bases and J by 6 bases, with 7 bases of the junction left unmatched. Germline values: CDR1 MNHNS, CDR2 SASEGT. The CDR3 is made up of 15 amino acids.

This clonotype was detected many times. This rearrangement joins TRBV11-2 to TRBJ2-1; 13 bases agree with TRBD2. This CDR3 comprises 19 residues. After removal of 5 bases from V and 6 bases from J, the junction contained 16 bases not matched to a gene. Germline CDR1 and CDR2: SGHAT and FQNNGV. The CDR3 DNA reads TGTGCCAGCAGCCCCAGACAGGGGACTAGCGGGAAGATTACCAATGAGCAGTTCTTC. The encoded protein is CASSPRQGTSGKITNEQFF. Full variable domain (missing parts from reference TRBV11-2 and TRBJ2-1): EAGVAQSPRYKIIEKRQSVAFWCNPISGHATLYWYQQILGQGPKLLIQFQNNGVVDDSQLPKDRFSAERLKGVDSTLKIQPAKLEDSAVYLCASSPRQGTSGKITNEQFFGPGTRLTVL.

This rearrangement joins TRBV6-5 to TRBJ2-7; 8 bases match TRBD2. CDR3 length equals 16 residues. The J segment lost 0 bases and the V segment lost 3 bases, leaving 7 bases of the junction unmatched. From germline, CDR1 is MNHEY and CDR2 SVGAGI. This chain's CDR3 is CASSYFSGEFSYEQYF. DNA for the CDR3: TGTGCCAGCAGTTATTTTAGCGGGGAATTCTCCTACGAGCAGTACTTC.

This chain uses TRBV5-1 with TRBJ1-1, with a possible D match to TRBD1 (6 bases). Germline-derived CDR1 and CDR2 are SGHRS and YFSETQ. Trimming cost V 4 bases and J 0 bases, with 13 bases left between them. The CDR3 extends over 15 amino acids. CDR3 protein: CASSLGQYMNTEAFF. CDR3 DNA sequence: TGCGCCAGCAGCCTCGGACAGTACATGAACACTGAAGCTTTCTTT.

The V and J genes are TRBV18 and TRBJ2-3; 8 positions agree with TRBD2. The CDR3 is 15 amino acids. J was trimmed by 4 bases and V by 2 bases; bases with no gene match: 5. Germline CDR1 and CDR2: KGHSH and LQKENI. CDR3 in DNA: TGTGCCAGCTCACCAGGTAGCGGGGAATCAGATACGCAGTATTTT. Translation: CASSPGSGESDTQYF.

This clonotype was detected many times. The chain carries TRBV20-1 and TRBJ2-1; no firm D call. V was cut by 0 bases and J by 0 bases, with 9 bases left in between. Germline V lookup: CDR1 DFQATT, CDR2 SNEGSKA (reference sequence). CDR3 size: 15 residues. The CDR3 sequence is CSARDFGVSYNEQFF. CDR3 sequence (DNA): TGCAGTGCTAGAGATTTTGGGGTCTCCTACAATGAGCAGTTCTTC.

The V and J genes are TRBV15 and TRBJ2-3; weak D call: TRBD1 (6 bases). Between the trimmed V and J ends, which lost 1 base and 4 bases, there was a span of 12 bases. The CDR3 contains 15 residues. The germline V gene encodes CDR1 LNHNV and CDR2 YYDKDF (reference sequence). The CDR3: CATSRGQGSSDTQYF. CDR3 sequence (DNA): TGTGCCACCAGCAGAGGGCAGGGGTCATCAGATACGCAGTATTTT.

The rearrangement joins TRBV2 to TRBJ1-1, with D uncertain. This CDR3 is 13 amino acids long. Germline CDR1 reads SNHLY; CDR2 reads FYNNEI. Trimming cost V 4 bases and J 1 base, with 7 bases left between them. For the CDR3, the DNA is TGTGCCAGCAGTGGACTGCCGAACACTGAAGCTTTCTTT. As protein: CASSGLPNTEAFF.

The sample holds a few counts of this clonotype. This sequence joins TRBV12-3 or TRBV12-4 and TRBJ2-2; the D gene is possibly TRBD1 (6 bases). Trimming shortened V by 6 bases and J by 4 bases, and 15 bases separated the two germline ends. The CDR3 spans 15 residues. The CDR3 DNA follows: TGTGCCAGCAGCCCACAGGGAAGCGGCACCGGGGAGCTGTTTTTT. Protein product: CASSPQGSGTGELFF.

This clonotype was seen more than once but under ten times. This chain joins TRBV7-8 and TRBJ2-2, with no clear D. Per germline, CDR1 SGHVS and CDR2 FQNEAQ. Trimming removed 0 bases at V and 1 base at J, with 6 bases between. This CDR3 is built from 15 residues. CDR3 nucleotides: TGTGCCAGCAGCTTAGCGGGGTGGAACACCGGGGAGCTGTTTTTT. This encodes CASSLAGWNTGELFF.